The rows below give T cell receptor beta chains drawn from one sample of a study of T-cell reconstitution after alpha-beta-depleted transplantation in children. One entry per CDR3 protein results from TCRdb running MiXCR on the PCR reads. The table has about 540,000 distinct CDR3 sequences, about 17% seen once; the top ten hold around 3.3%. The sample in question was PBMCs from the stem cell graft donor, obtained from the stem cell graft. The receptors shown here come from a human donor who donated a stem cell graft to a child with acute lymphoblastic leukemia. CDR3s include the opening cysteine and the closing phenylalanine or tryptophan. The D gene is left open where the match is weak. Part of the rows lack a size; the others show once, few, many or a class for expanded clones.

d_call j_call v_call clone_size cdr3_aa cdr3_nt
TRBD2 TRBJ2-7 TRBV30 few CAWSESGSEYEQYF TGTGCCTGGAGCGAAAGCGGGAGTGAGTACGAGCAGTACTTC
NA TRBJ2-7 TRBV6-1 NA CASSEAFRTVLYEQYF TGTGCCAGCAGTGAAGCTTTCCGGACAGTCCTCTACGAGCAGTACTTC
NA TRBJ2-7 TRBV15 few CATSRETPGLDEQYF TGTGCCACCAGCAGAGAGACACCGGGTTTAGATGAGCAGTACTTC
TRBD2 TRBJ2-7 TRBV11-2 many CASSLVAGATYEQYF TGTGCCAGCAGCTTAGTAGCGGGAGCCACCTACGAGCAGTACTTC
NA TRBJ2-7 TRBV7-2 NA CASSLGLGLASSYEQYF TGTGCCAGCAGCTTAGGACTAGGGCTAGCGAGCTCCTACGAGCAGTACTTC
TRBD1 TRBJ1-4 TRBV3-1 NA CASSRQTGGAEKLFF TGTGCCAGCAGCCGCCAGACAGGGGGCGCAGAAAAACTGTTTTTT
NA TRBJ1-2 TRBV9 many CASSEALSYGYTF TGTGCCAGCAGCGAGGCACTTTCCTATGGCTACACCTTC
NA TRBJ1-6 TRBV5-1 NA CASNEADNSPLHF TGCGCCAGCAACGAGGCTGATAATTCACCCCTCCACTTT
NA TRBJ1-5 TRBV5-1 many CASSLDGGQNQPQHF TGCGCCAGCAGCTTGGATGGGGGTCAAAATCAGCCCCAGCATTTT
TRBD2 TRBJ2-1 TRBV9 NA CASSALLAGFSYNEQFF TGTGCCAGCAGCGCCTTACTAGCGGGTTTCTCCTACAATGAGCAGTTCTTC
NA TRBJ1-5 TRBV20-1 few CSASIGNQPQHF TGCAGTGCTAGTATCGGGAATCAGCCCCAGCATTTT
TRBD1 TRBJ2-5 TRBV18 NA CASSPRQGNVETQYF TGTGCCAGCTCACCCCGACAGGGGAATGTTGAGACCCAGTACTTC
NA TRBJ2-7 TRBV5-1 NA CASSPTGWALYEQYF TGCGCCAGCAGCCCGACAGGATGGGCCCTCTACGAGCAGTACTTC
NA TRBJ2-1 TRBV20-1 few CSARDLKGVENYNEQFF TGCAGTGCTAGAGACTTAAAGGGGGTGGAAAACTACAATGAGCAGTTCTTC
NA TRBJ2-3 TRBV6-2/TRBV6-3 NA CASSYSMTGTTDTQYF TGTGCCAGCAGTTACTCGATGACGGGTACAACAGATACGCAGTATTTT
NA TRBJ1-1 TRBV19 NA CASRDRGVSLVAFF TGTGCCAGTAGAGACCGGGGGGTCTCGTTGGTGGCTTTCTTT
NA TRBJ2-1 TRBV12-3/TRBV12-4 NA CASSIGRNEQFF TGTGCCAGCAGTATCGGACGGAATGAGCAGTTCTTC
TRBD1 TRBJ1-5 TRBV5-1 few CASSSGQGEQPQHF TGCGCCAGCAGCTCAGGACAGGGCGAACAGCCCCAGCATTTT
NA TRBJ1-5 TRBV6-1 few CASSEVFEGVQPQHF TGTGCCAGCAGTGAAGTGTTTGAAGGGGTCCAGCCCCAGCATTTT
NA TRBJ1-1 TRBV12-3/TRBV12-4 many CASSLTENTEAFF TGTGCCAGCAGTCTGACGGAGAACACTGAAGCTTTCTTT
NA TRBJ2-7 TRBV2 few CATLTRSYEQYF TGTGCCACTCTCACAAGAAGCTACGAGCAGTACTTC
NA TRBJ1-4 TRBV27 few CASSFFTGYEKLFF TGTGCCAGCAGTTTCTTCACAGGGTATGAAAAACTGTTTTTT
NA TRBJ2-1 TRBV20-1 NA CSAYTGFEQFF TGCAGTGCTTATACAGGGTTTGAGCAGTTCTTC
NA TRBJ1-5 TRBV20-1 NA CSARDNYSNQPQHF TGCAGTGCTCGGGACAATTATAGCAATCAGCCCCAGCATTTT
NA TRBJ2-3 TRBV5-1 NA CAGDRLTDTQYF TGCGCCGGCGACAGACTCACAGATACGCAGTATTTT
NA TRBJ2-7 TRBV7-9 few CASRDRTGYEQYF TGTGCCAGCAGGGATAGGACCGGCTACGAGCAGTACTTC
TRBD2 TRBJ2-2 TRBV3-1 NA CASSQDLETSGRANTGELFF TGTGCCAGCAGCCAAGATCTCGAGACTAGCGGCCGCGCGAACACCGGGGAGCTGTTTTTT
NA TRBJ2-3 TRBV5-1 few CASTTGRSTDTQYF TGCGCCAGCACTACAGGGAGAAGCACAGATACGCAGTATTTT
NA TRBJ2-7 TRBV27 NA CASSAHRASSYEQYF TGTGCCAGCAGTGCCCACAGGGCCAGCTCCTACGAGCAGTACTTC
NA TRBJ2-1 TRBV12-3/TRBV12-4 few CASSFRGGLYNEQFF TGTGCCAGCAGTTTTCGTGGGGGGCTCTACAATGAGCAGTTCTTC
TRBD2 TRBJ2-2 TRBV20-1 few CSASYGLAGVDRELFF TGCAGTGCTAGCTACGGACTAGCGGGAGTGGATCGGGAGCTGTTTTTT
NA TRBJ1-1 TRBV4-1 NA CASSQDWGSEAFF TGCGCCAGCAGCCAAGATTGGGGGTCTGAAGCTTTCTTT
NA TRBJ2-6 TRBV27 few CASSSPARSGANVLTF TGTGCCAGCAGTTCCCCGGCCCGCTCTGGGGCCAACGTCCTGACTTTC
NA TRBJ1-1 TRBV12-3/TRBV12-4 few CASTPGNTEAFF TGTGCCAGCACCCCTGGGAACACTGAAGCTTTCTTT
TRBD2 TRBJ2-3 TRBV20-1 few CSANSGSTITDTQYF TGCAGTGCTAATAGCGGGAGCACGATCACAGATACGCAGTATTTT
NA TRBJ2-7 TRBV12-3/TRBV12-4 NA CASTEGGATYEQYF TGTGCCAGCACCGAGGGAGGAGCGACCTACGAGCAGTACTTC
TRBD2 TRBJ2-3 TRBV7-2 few CASSPSGLAQYF TGTGCCAGCAGCCCTAGTGGACTAGCGCAGTATTTT